What follows is one T cell receptor (beta chain) and its context. This clone was observed a single time. Its antigen specificity is not known. Nothing much larger sits one base from this clone, and base qualities are not available. The CDR3 holds 15 amino acids from the cysteine to the phenylalanine. Only the CDR3 portion is preserved as DNA: 45 bases, with reading frame beginning at the first base. Relative to germline, V is 5 bases shorter and J is 1 base shorter, with 14 bases between their ends. CDR1 and CDR2 are drawn from the germline V gene (reference sequence): SEHNR, FQNEAQ. What the time point label conveys for this sample: more than three weeks on oral tofacitinib. Per the publication, the treatment or condition label means: oral pan-JAK inhibitor, 5-10 mg twice daily. From alopecia areata patients, peripheral blood was collected along with lesional scalp punch biopsies. PBMCs were separated by density centrifugation and stained for CD3, CD4 and CD8, after which CD4+ and CD8+ T cells were sorted on a FACSAria.

The library was built by means of the immunoSEQ multiplex PCR assay. RNA was extracted from all samples and reverse transcribed into cDNA as template for TCR sequencing. First-strand cDNA was synthesized with SuperScript III using a 2:1 mix of oligo-dT and random hexamers. A synthetic immune receptor repertoire was used to assess amplification bias, and residual bias was removed computationally. The study's processing was this. After raw reads were preprocessed to remove errors, the CDR3 was defined following IMGT conventions as running from the conserved cysteine to phenylalanine. Clonality was computed by normalizing Shannon entropy by log2 of the number of productive unique TCRs and subtracting the result from 1. Scalp TCRbeta sequences were cross-referenced with sorted blood CD4 and CD8 repertoires so that the CD4 or CD8 identity of scalp clones could be inferred. TCRdb mirrors the immuneACCESS table, restricted to in-frame sequences. Some clones are absent from its copies; in checked studies, under half trace to an unresolved V gene, and the reason for the others is unknown. The DNA gave D and trimming, while V, J and clone size come from that table. For this sample the table gives about 120,000 clones, of which around 53% were detected only once. Of the sample, 0.46% falls within the top ten clones.

The data were obtained in a study of CD8+ T cells in alopecia areata (dated by TCRdb to 2016 to 2019). Context from the whole study: Treated patients were enrolled in an open-label pilot trial of oral tofacitinib, 5 to 10 mg twice daily, for moderate-to-severe alopecia areata. Tofacitinib was administered for 6 to 18 months, and 6 months of follow-up off drug were then conducted to assess delayed response and recurrence. The SALT score, which quantifies the percentage of affected scalp surface area, was used to measure disease severity in treated patients. High-throughput TCRbeta sequencing was used to examine T cell clonal expansion in alopecia areata in both the C3H/HeJ mouse model and human patients. Human TCRbeta sequencing covered scalp tissue and sorted CD4+ and CD8+ peripheral blood T cells from patchy and totalis/universalis alopecia areata patients and healthy controls. Biopsies were taken from tofacitinib-treated patients at baseline and again at 4 and 24 weeks into treatment, and several of those patients also had a later scalp biopsy. Scalp clonality was compared across normal scalp (n=4), patchy alopecia areata scalp (n=8), and alopecia totalis/universalis scalp (n=8). RNA was obtained with the PAXgene miRNA kit for fixed scalp, the miRNeasy kit for PBMCs, and the RNeasy kit for mouse skin. TCRbeta CDR3 regions were amplified by immunoSEQ multiplex PCR with 35 Vbeta forward and 13 Jbeta reverse primers. Points the paper makes about the study in general: Shared TCR sequences between patients were less evident than in mice, which may be partly attributable to HLA diversity in the patient population. Unlike mouse skin, where gammadelta T cells dominate, normal human skin contains resident alphabeta T cells that get sequenced too, which complicates analysis of the scalp TCR repertoire. Because the treated cohort was small and included a single nonresponder, larger studies are needed to assess links between baseline CD8+ expansion and response. Compared with normal scalp, lesional scalp had higher clonality and more expanded CD8+ clones, particularly in alopecia totalis/universalis, a pattern that suggests antigenic drive. Many expanded lesional clones were found to persist in scalp and blood during tofacitinib treatment, and relapse after treatment cessation may be partly explained by this persistence. Tofacitinib significantly lowered scalp clonality and the number of expanded CD8+ clones among the top 100 scalp clones.

The receptor comes from a human donor with alopecia areata. The sample was CD4+ T cells sorted from blood, taken at week 4, from a patient treated with tofacitinib. The chain joins TRBV7-9 to TRBJ1-2, and perhaps TRBD1 as D gene, on 5 matching bases. The DNA reads as follows: TGTGCCAGCAGCCCAGCCGGGGCTCGTAACTATGGCTACACCTTC. It translates as CASSPAGARNYGYTF.